The clone carrying this T cell receptor beta chain was counted only a few times. Its target is not known. These data come from a study of T cells in Graves' hyperthyroidism and ophthalmopathy. Findings and limits, study-wide: Ophthalmopathy got predicted by the model a median roughly six months before its onset.

When hyperthyroidism was first diagnosed, the blood sample was taken, preceding any ophthalmopathy symptoms. There were TCR beta CDR3 regions amplified from RNA transcripts. In the first-round RT-PCR of the TCR CDR3, the HTBI primer set was used. TCRdb fed the multiplex PCR reads into MiXCR, producing one record per CDR3 protein. The table records about 24,000 distinct CDR3 sequences, 49% of them present only once. The CDR3 spans 12 residues. V was shortened by 6 bases and J by 5 bases, with 11 bases between the two germline ends. Germline V gives CDR1 WSHSY, CDR2 SAAADI. The material sequenced was blood. The rearrangement links TRBV10-2 to TRBJ2-7; TRBD2 is a possible D gene (6 bases). The receptor comes from a woman aged 40 to 50 with Graves' hyperthyroidism that later progressed to Graves' ophthalmopathy. CDR3 in amino acids: CASRAGRNEQYF. The CDR3 coding sequence is TGCGCCAGCAGGGCGGGGCGGAACGAGCAGTACTTC.